This is a list of T cell receptor beta chains from one sample in a study of shared clonotypes between healthy human individuals. Assay used: immunoSEQ multiplex PCR; TCRdb lists only in-frame clones, some missing. The table shows fewer than 1.6 million clones, with approximately 98.5% occurring only once. Sequencing was done on a sample of naive CD4+ T cells sorted from blood. The receptors come from a young man in good health. The CDR3 runs from the conserved cysteine through the conserved F or W. Clone size appears in some rows only: once, few, many, or a class for an expanded clone.

clone_size v_call cdr3_aa
NA TRBV7-9 CASSAPRESPTEAFF
NA TRBV19 CASSTQTRGPQHF
NA TRBV5-4 CASSLGRQIGGYTF
NA TRBV30 CAWTRGSELNGELFF
NA TRBV7-2 CASSLVNGNTEAFF
NA TRBV18 CASSSDRGYQPQHF
NA TRBV5-4 CASSGNGATNEKLFF
NA TRBV4-1 CASSLQGTGYEQYF
NA TRBV29-1 CSVIEYLAGSGSF
NA TRBV9 CASSFRSGETQYF
NA TRBV19 CASRFGINYGYTF
NA TRBV5-1 CASSLEGVSLDYGYTF
NA TRBV2 CASTDPSRDPGTRQPQHF
NA TRBV5-4 CASSLVSGRAHDEQFF
NA TRBV5-4 CASRRAGDTQYF
NA TRBV7-8 CASSLGTSGSYEQYF
few TRBV29-1 CSVAGTLGEKLFF
NA TRBV10-1 CASSDSGLGSYEQYF
NA TRBV15 CATSRVGSGELFF
NA TRBV19 CASSIGSGGRETQYF
NA TRBV19 CASSPDRVMSYEQYF
NA TRBV5-1 CASSPRDRSTDTQYF
NA TRBV19 CASSLQGISTDTQYF
NA TRBV18 CASSPQFGTAQGFF
NA TRBV10-2 CASSAGTLNTEAFF
NA TRBV28 CASSFFPGVAEAFF
NA TRBV10-2 CASSDRTYSNQPQHF
NA TRBV4-2 CASSQGGSETQYF
NA TRBV19 CASSITTGAAYEQYF
NA TRBV6-6 CASSYSIRGGYEQYF
NA TRBV18 CASSPRTGSGTGELFF
NA TRBV6-5 CASSRGGRQGMQYF
once TRBV5-1 CASSPAPAGVAETQYF
NA TRBV7-2 CASSRWTKTDTQYF
NA TRBV11-2 CASSALERSSYNEQFF
NA TRBV5-1 CASSLVGSFDTQYF
NA TRBV4-1 CASSLGTGAGANVLTF
NA TRBV28 CASSFMGEYNEKLFF
once TRBV14 CASSQASGSSYEQYF
once TRBV4-1 CASSQVPAPYNEQFF